This is a list of T cell receptor beta chains from one sample in a study of blood T cells in healthy people across ages. TCRdb reprocessed the 5' RACE reads via MiXCR and lists one record per CDR3 protein. Among 1,500,000 or so distinct CDR3 sequences listed, almost 60% were seen once. Sequenced: blood. The receptor source for this set is a man between 18 and 29 years old in good health. Each CDR3 is given with its conserved first and last residue. Each record gives: D gene, V gene, clone size, J gene, CDR3 protein, CDR3 DNA. The D gene is left open where the match is weak. The size of a clone is reported for some rows only, either as once, few or many, or as a class for expanded clones.

d_call: TRBD1; v_call: TRBV29-1; clone_size: .; j_call: TRBJ2-7; cdr3_aa: CSVGLDRGYEQYF; cdr3_nt: TGCAGCGTTGGGCTGGACAGGGGGTACGAGCAGTACTTC
d_call: TRBD1; v_call: TRBV9; clone_size: few; j_call: TRBJ2-1; cdr3_aa: CASSVEGGGNYNEQFF; cdr3_nt: TGTGCCAGCAGCGTAGAAGGGGGCGGTAATTACAATGAGCAGTTCTTC
d_call: .; v_call: TRBV7-2; clone_size: few; j_call: TRBJ2-5; cdr3_aa: CASSTASLGAQYF; cdr3_nt: TGTGCCAGCAGCACCGCCTCCCTCGGTGCCCAGTACTTC
d_call: .; v_call: TRBV27; clone_size: .; j_call: TRBJ2-2; cdr3_aa: CASRPGSARELFF; cdr3_nt: TGTGCCAGCAGGCCAGGGTCCGCACGGGAGCTGTTTTTT
d_call: .; v_call: TRBV27; clone_size: few; j_call: TRBJ2-7; cdr3_aa: CASSFQGHPTYEQYF; cdr3_nt: TGTGCCAGCAGTTTTCAGGGACACCCTACCTACGAGCAGTACTTC
d_call: TRBD2; v_call: TRBV12-3/TRBV12-4; clone_size: few; j_call: TRBJ2-2; cdr3_aa: CASSLPAGANTGELFF; cdr3_nt: TGTGCCAGCAGTTTACCGGCGGGGGCGAACACCGGGGAGCTGTTTTTT
d_call: TRBD2; v_call: TRBV4-1; clone_size: few; j_call: TRBJ2-2; cdr3_aa: CASSHATSGGTGELFF; cdr3_nt: TGCGCCAGCAGCCACGCGACTAGCGGGGGGACCGGGGAGCTGTTTTTT
d_call: .; v_call: TRBV6-6; clone_size: .; j_call: TRBJ1-1; cdr3_aa: CASSYSRERENTEAFF; cdr3_nt: TGTGCCAGCAGTTACTCGAGGGAGAGAGAGAACACTGAAGCTTTCTTT
d_call: .; v_call: TRBV28; clone_size: .; j_call: TRBJ1-2; cdr3_aa: CASSQDPREGYTF; cdr3_nt: TGTGCCAGCAGCCAGGATCCCAGGGAAGGCTACACCTTC
d_call: .; v_call: TRBV4-1; clone_size: .; j_call: TRBJ2-2; cdr3_aa: CASRFDRNTGELFF; cdr3_nt: TGCGCCAGCCGCTTTGACAGGAACACCGGGGAGCTGTTTTTT
d_call: .; v_call: TRBV7-9; clone_size: .; j_call: TRBJ2-2; cdr3_aa: CASSRGTENTGELFF; cdr3_nt: TGTGCCAGCAGCCGCGGGACGGAGAACACCGGGGAGCTGTTTTTT
d_call: .; v_call: TRBV20-1; clone_size: .; j_call: TRBJ2-3; cdr3_aa: CSATPDGGRSDTQYF; cdr3_nt: TGCAGTGCTACCCCGGACGGTGGACGTTCAGATACGCAGTATTTT
d_call: .; v_call: TRBV12-3/TRBV12-4; clone_size: few; j_call: TRBJ2-7; cdr3_aa: CASSPGAGTTYEQYF; cdr3_nt: TGTGCCAGCAGTCCCGGGGCCGGGACAACCTACGAGCAGTACTTC
d_call: .; v_call: TRBV4-3; clone_size: .; j_call: TRBJ2-7; cdr3_aa: CASSQHLATSYEQYF; cdr3_nt: TGCGCCAGCAGCCAACACCTTGCCACCTCCTACGAGCAGTACTTC
d_call: .; v_call: TRBV4-3; clone_size: .; j_call: TRBJ2-2; cdr3_aa: CASSQEQASGGELFF; cdr3_nt: TGCGCCAGCAGCCAAGAACAGGCCTCGGGGGGGGAGCTGTTTTTT
d_call: .; v_call: TRBV5-1; clone_size: few; j_call: TRBJ1-4; cdr3_aa: CASSSRETTNEKLFF; cdr3_nt: TGCGCCAGCAGTTCGCGGGAGACAACTAATGAAAAACTGTTTTTT
d_call: .; v_call: TRBV20-1; clone_size: .; j_call: TRBJ2-7; cdr3_aa: CSAAKEQFYEQYF; cdr3_nt: TGCAGTGCCGCAAAGGAACAGTTCTACGAGCAGTACTTC
d_call: .; v_call: TRBV14; clone_size: .; j_call: TRBJ2-3; cdr3_aa: CASSPGQGWGTDTQYF; cdr3_nt: TGTGCCAGCAGCCCAGGACAAGGGTGGGGCACAGATACGCAGTATTTT
d_call: .; v_call: TRBV20-1; clone_size: .; j_call: TRBJ2-7; cdr3_aa: CSAIPRTESYEQYF; cdr3_nt: TGCAGTGCAATACCTCGGACAGAGTCCTACGAGCAGTACTTC
d_call: .; v_call: TRBV15; clone_size: .; j_call: TRBJ2-3; cdr3_aa: CATSTVGPDTQYF; cdr3_nt: TGTGCCACCAGCACCGTGGGGCCAGATACGCAGTATTTT
d_call: .; v_call: TRBV7-8; clone_size: .; j_call: TRBJ2-1; cdr3_aa: CASSLGDALFF; cdr3_nt: TGTGCCAGCAGCTTAGGAGACGCGCTTTTCTTC
d_call: .; v_call: TRBV12-3/TRBV12-4; clone_size: many; j_call: TRBJ1-2; cdr3_aa: CASSRLFWGYTF; cdr3_nt: TGTGCCAGCAGTCGACTGTTTTGGGGCTACACCTTC
d_call: .; v_call: TRBV6-5; clone_size: .; j_call: TRBJ1-5; cdr3_aa: CASHPRDFRYSNQPQHF; cdr3_nt: TGTGCCAGCCACCCGAGAGATTTCCGGTATAGCAATCAGCCCCAGCATTTT
d_call: TRBD1; v_call: TRBV4-1; clone_size: few; j_call: TRBJ2-7; cdr3_aa: CASSQSDRGSSYEQYF; cdr3_nt: TGCGCCAGCAGCCAGTCAGACAGGGGAAGCTCCTACGAGCAGTACTTC
d_call: TRBD1; v_call: TRBV29-1; clone_size: .; j_call: TRBJ1-1; cdr3_aa: CSAHGTEYTEAFF; cdr3_nt: TGCAGCGCCCATGGGACAGAATACACTGAAGCTTTCTTT
d_call: TRBD2; v_call: TRBV15; clone_size: .; j_call: TRBJ2-3; cdr3_aa: CATKERGGTDTQYF; cdr3_nt: TGTGCCACCAAGGAGCGGGGGGGCACAGATACGCAGTATTTT
d_call: .; v_call: TRBV25-1; clone_size: .; j_call: TRBJ1-5; cdr3_aa: CASSELGRDQPQHF; cdr3_nt: TGTGCCAGCAGTGAACTAGGGAGGGATCAGCCCCAGCATTTT
d_call: .; v_call: TRBV6-2/TRBV6-3; clone_size: .; j_call: TRBJ2-1; cdr3_aa: CASSYPGPNNEQFF; cdr3_nt: TGTGCCAGCAGTTACCCCGGGCCAAACAATGAGCAGTTCTTC
d_call: .; v_call: TRBV20-1; clone_size: .; j_call: TRBJ2-7; cdr3_aa: CSASREGASYEQYF; cdr3_nt: TGCAGTGCTAGTAGAGAGGGAGCCTCCTACGAGCAGTACTTC
d_call: .; v_call: TRBV7-9; clone_size: .; j_call: TRBJ2-7; cdr3_aa: CASSAKRDEQYF; cdr3_nt: TGTGCCAGCAGCGCCAAGAGGGACGAGCAGTACTTC
d_call: .; v_call: TRBV20-1; clone_size: .; j_call: TRBJ2-1; cdr3_aa: CSAQPGTYNEQFF; cdr3_nt: TGCAGTGCCCAACCCGGGACCTACAATGAGCAGTTCTTC
d_call: TRBD1; v_call: TRBV6-6; clone_size: .; j_call: TRBJ1-2; cdr3_aa: CASSYSKTGFNGYTF; cdr3_nt: TGTGCCAGCAGTTACAGTAAGACAGGGTTTAATGGCTACACCTTC
d_call: .; v_call: TRBV20-1; clone_size: .; j_call: TRBJ2-7; cdr3_aa: CSARLPGAPYEQYF; cdr3_nt: TGCAGTGCTAGATTGCCGGGTGCCCCCTACGAGCAGTACTTC
d_call: TRBD1; v_call: TRBV10-3; clone_size: few; j_call: TRBJ1-4; cdr3_aa: CAISESPWRGREKLFF; cdr3_nt: TGTGCCATCAGTGAGTCGCCCTGGAGGGGGCGCGAAAAACTGTTTTTT
d_call: .; v_call: TRBV5-5; clone_size: few; j_call: TRBJ1-1; cdr3_aa: CASSLVDRITEAFF; cdr3_nt: TGTGCCAGCAGCTTGGTCGACAGAATTACTGAAGCTTTCTTT
d_call: .; v_call: TRBV5-6; clone_size: .; j_call: TRBJ1-1; cdr3_aa: CASSQFLTEAFF; cdr3_nt: TGTGCCAGCAGCCAGTTTCTCACTGAAGCTTTCTTT
d_call: TRBD2; v_call: TRBV7-2; clone_size: .; j_call: TRBJ2-1; cdr3_aa: CASSSTSGASREQFF; cdr3_nt: TGTGCCAGCAGCTCGACTAGCGGGGCCTCAAGGGAGCAGTTCTTC
d_call: .; v_call: TRBV7-9; clone_size: .; j_call: TRBJ2-1; cdr3_aa: CASSYERNEQFF; cdr3_nt: TGTGCCAGCAGTTATGAAAGGAATGAGCAGTTCTTC